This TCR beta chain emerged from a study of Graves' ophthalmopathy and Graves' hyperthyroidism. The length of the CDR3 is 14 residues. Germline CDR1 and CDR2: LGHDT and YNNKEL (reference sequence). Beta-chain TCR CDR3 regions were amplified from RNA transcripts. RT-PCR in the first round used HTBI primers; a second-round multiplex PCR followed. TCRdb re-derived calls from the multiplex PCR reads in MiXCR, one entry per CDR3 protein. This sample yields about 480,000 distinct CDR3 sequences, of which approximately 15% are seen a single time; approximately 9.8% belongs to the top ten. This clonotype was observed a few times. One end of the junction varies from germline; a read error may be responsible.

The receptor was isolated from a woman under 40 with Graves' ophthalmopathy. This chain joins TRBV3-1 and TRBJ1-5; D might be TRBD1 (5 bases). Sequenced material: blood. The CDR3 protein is CANSQGIRGGPQHF. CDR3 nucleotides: TGTGCCAACAGCCAAGGTATCCGCGGGGGGCCCCAGCATTTT.